The present entry profiles one T cell receptor (beta chain) with its context. The CDR3 length is 12 residues. The germline V gene has CDR1 SGHNT and CDR2 YYREEE (reference sequence). Trimming removed 2 bases at V and 5 bases at J, with 5 bases between. Sequencing used immunoSEQ multiplex PCR; TCRdb keeps in-frame clones, though not all of them. Here the sample spans roughly 51,000 clones, roughly 57% being singletons. This sample stems from a study of cytotoxic CD8 clonotypes in ibrutinib-treated CLL. V is TRBV5-4 and J is TRBJ2-1; D is unclear. The origin of this receptor is a human donor with chronic lymphocytic leukemia. Sequenced here: PBMCs, sampled after 12 months of ibrutinib treatment. The CDR3 nucleotides read TGTGCCAGCAGCTTTAAGGACAATGAGCAGTTCTTC. As protein: CASSFKDNEQFF.